The next 22 T cell receptor beta chains were all read from a single sample in a study of cytomegalovirus exposure and HLA in healthy donors. Amplification used 60 Vbeta primers and 13 Jbeta primers. Produced via immunoSEQ multiplex PCR; TCRdb's table is partial and in-frame only. The table has approximately 110,000 clones, about two thirds seen once; the top ten hold about 4.9%. Sequencing used PBMCs. All receptors come from a man aged 55 to 70 in good health and CMV-seropositive.

This clone was observed once. The V call is TRBV28, the J call TRBJ1-5; D is possibly TRBD1 (5 bases). The CDR3 loop spans 14 amino acids. V was clipped by 7 bases and J by 3 bases, with 13 bases between them. Germline V gives CDR1 MDHEN, CDR2 SYDVKM. The CDR3 DNA reads as TGTGCCAGCATCTGGGGGGGTTACAATCAGCCCCAGCATTTT. It specifies CASIWGGYNQPQHF.

This clone was seen just once. The V call is TRBV5-1, the J call TRBJ2-2, with unresolved D. The germline CDR1 and CDR2 sequences are SGHRS and YFSETQ. V lost 4 bases and J 1 base, leaving 8 bases between the germline ends. The CDR3 has 14 residues. The CDR3 protein is CASSLTVNTGELFF. DNA for the CDR3: TGCGCCAGCAGCCTGACTGTGAACACCGGGGAGCTGTTTTTT.

In regard to this clone: Distinct nucleotide sequences in the sample also encode this CDR3. The chain uses TRBV28 and TRBJ1-5; D is unresolved. V lost 4 bases, J lost 5 bases, and 3 bases lay in between. The CDR3 extends over 11 amino acids. The germline V gene encodes CDR1 MDHEN and CDR2 SYDVKM. The CDR3 DNA sequence: TGTGCCAGCAGTTCGGATCAGCCCCAGCATTTT. It encodes CASSSDQPQHF.

This clone was observed once. The CDR3: CASSATGSRGNTIYF. The CDR3 DNA sequence: TGTGCCAGCAGTGCTACAGGGTCAAGAGGAAACACCATATATTTT. This chain uses TRBV2 with TRBJ1-3; possibly TRBD1 for D (6 bases). This CDR3 is built from 15 residues. V lost 4 bases to trimming and J lost 4 bases, with 14 bases between them. The V gene's germline CDR1 is SNHLY and CDR2 FYNNEI.

The V call is TRBV7-9, the J call TRBJ2-7; a possible D gene is TRBD1 (6 bases). This CDR3 spans 15 amino acids. CDR1 and CDR2 (germline): SEHNR, FQNEAQ (reference sequence). The V end was cut by 5 bases, the J end by 0 bases, with 14 bases between. The CDR3 DNA reads TGTGCCAGCAGCCCAGCAGGGGCCATCTCCTACGAGCAGTACTTC. Residues: CASSPAGAISYEQYF.

V gene TRBV11-2 combines with J gene TRBJ1-1; D not resolved. The CDR3 is 13 amino acids. Germline CDR1 and CDR2: SGHAT and FQNNGV. V was cut by 2 bases and J by 1 base, with 5 bases left in between. CDR3 coding DNA: TGTGCCAGCAGCTTACACGGGAACACTGAAGCTTTCTTT. This sequence encodes CASSLHGNTEAFF.

The CDR3 loop is CASSYRQGENEKLFF. DNA of the CDR3: TGTGCCAGCAGCTACCGACAGGGCGAGAATGAAAAACTGTTTTTT. This chain links TRBV5-6 with TRBJ1-4, with 7 bases lining up with TRBD1. Germline V lookup: CDR1 SGHDT, CDR2 YYEEEE. This CDR3 region has 15 residues. V was clipped by 3 bases and J by 5 bases; unmatched bases: 7.

V is TRBV10-1 and J is TRBJ2-7, with a tentative D call TRBD1 (5 bases). The CDR3 covers 13 residues. V was clipped by 0 bases and J by 5 bases, with 8 bases between them. Germline values: CDR1 WNHNN, CDR2 SYGVQD (reference sequence). This CDR3 is CASSESGRDEQYF. The CDR3 DNA is TGCGCCAGCAGTGAGTCAGGCAGGGACGAGCAGTACTTC.

The V gene is TRBV28, the J gene TRBJ1-2, with D perhaps TRBD1 (5 bases). Germline CDR1 is MDHEN and CDR2 is SYDVKM. Between the trimmed V and J ends, which lost 3 bases and 8 bases, there was a span of 16 bases. The CDR3 has 14 residues. This CDR3 reads CASSFPLGGLGYTF. The CDR3, as DNA: TGTGCCAGCAGTTTCCCCTTGGGGGGATTAGGCTACACCTTC.

The CDR3 nucleotides read TGTGCCTGGAGGGGACAGGGGTATATGAACACTGAAGCTTTCTTT. Its protein is CAWRGQGYMNTEAFF. The J gene is TRBJ1-1, the V gene TRBV30; 10 bases match TRBD1. Germline CDR1 is GTSNPN and CDR2 is SVGIG (reference sequence). The CDR3 is made up of 15 amino acids. V was clipped by 3 bases and J by 0 bases; unmatched bases: 4.

The DNA of the CDR3 is TGTGCCAGCAGCCCGGGGGACAGACCTAACTATGGCTACACCTTC. This codes for CASSPGDRPNYGYTF. The chain joins TRBV7-3 to TRBJ1-2; TRBD1 matches 7 bases. Germline V gives CDR1 SGHTA, CDR2 FQGTGA. V shed 5 bases and J 0 bases; nucleotides not matched to a gene: 6. The CDR3 is 15 residues long.

This clone was seen just once. The chain has TRBV11-2 and TRBJ2-5, with TRBD2 matching over 10 bases. Trimming cost V 5 bases and J 2 bases; bases outside gene matches: 8. CDR3 length equals 16 residues. Germline V CDR1 and CDR2: SGHAT, FQNNGV. The CDR3 nucleotides are TGTGCCAGCAGCCCCGGGACTAGCGCGGGGCAAGAGACCCAGTACTTC. This gives the protein CASSPGTSAGQETQYF.

The chain carries TRBV5-1 and TRBJ2-1, with D maybe TRBD2 (6 bases). In germline, CDR1 is SGHRS, CDR2 YFSETQ. The CDR3 spans 14 residues. V was trimmed by 1 base and J by 6 bases, leaving 11 bases between them. For the CDR3, the DNA is TGCGCCAGCAGCTTGAACGGGGGTAGCAATGAGCAGTTCTTC. Its protein is CASSLNGGSNEQFF.

As DNA, the CDR3 is TGTGCCAGCACCACTACCGCAGTCCATACGCAGTATTTT. Its translation is CASTTTAVHTQYF. J is TRBJ2-3 and V is TRBV28, with D unclear. The CDR3 length is 13 residues. Germline values: CDR1 MDHEN, CDR2 SYDVKM. Deletions cut 7 bases from V and 7 bases from J, with 15 bases between.

The sample holds a few counts of this clone. V is TRBV6-5 and J is TRBJ2-7; weak D call: TRBD2 (7 bases). V shed 9 bases and J shed 3 bases, with 15 bases lying between them. Germline loops: CDR1 MNHEY, CDR2 SVGAGI. The CDR3 runs 13 residues. CDR3 DNA: TGTGCCAGTGGGGAGGGACAAGACTACGAGCAGTACTTC. The encoded protein is CASGEGQDYEQYF.

The gene calls are TRBV2 and TRBJ2-2, with 9 nucleotides matching TRBD1. Germline CDR1 SNHLY, CDR2 FYNNEI. The CDR3 loop spans 15 amino acids. V gave up 3 bases and J gave up 5 bases; unmatched junction bases: 4. In nucleotides, the CDR3 is TGTGCCAGCAGTGACGGGACAGGGTATACCGGGGAGCTGTTTTTT. It specifies CASSDGTGYTGELFF.

This chain links TRBV28 with TRBJ2-2; 10 nucleotides align to TRBD1. The CDR3 has 17 amino acids. The germline V gene has CDR1 MDHEN and CDR2 SYDVKM. The V gene end was trimmed by 5 bases and the J gene end by 3 bases; junction bases not matched to a gene: 9. CDR3 residues: CASSTMRTGGDTGELFF. The DNA of the CDR3 is TGTGCCAGCAGTACGATGCGGACAGGGGGGGACACCGGGGAGCTGTTTTTT. Drawing the rest from reference TRBV28 and TRBJ2-2, the complete variable domain is DVKVTQSSRYLVKRTGEKVFLECVQDMDHENMFWYRQDPGLGLRLIYFSYDVKMKEKGDIPEGYSVSREKKERFSLILESASTNQTSMYLCASSTMRTGGDTGELFFGEGSRLTVL.

The chain combines TRBV7-6 with TRBJ2-3, with D perhaps TRBD2 (5 bases). The germline V gene encodes CDR1 SGHVS and CDR2 FNYEAQ. Deletions cut 1 base from V and 0 bases from J, with 14 bases between. The length of the CDR3 is 17 residues. CDR3 nucleotide sequence: TGTGCCAGCAGCTTAGGGGGATCTAGCCATAGCACAGATACGCAGTATTTT. It codes for CASSLGGSSHSTDTQYF. Based on the CDR3 plus reference TRBV7-6 and TRBJ2-3, the full variable domain is GAGVSQSPRYKVTKRGQDVALRCDPISGHVSLYWYRQALGQGPEFLTYFNYEAQQDKSGLPNDRFSAERPEGSISTLTIQRTEQRDSAMYRCASSLGGSSHSTDTQYFGPGTRLTVL.

V gene TRBV30 combines with J gene TRBJ2-3, with 9 bases matching TRBD2. The V and J ends lost 0 bases and 2 bases, in that order; junction bases with no gene match: 6. There are 16 residues in the CDR3. Per germline, CDR1 GTSNPN and CDR2 SVGIG (reference sequence). The CDR3 DNA sequence: TGTGCCTGGAGTGTAGGTTTAGCGGGGGACACAGATACGCAGTATTTT. Translating it yields CAWSVGLAGDTDTQYF.

The chain is built from TRBV4-1 and TRBJ1-5, with a possible D match to TRBD1 (6 bases). V was shortened by 0 bases and J by 6 bases, with 9 bases between the two germline ends. Germline lookup yields CDR1 MGHRA and CDR2 YSYEKL. The CDR3 contains 14 residues. CDR3 nucleotide sequence: TGCGCCAGCAGCCAAGATTTGGGGGCTCAGCCCCAGCATTTT. This codes for CASSQDLGAQPQHF.

This clone has just one count. The gene calls are TRBV4-2 and TRBJ1-2, with a possible D match to TRBD1 (6 bases). The germline CDR1 and CDR2 sequences are LGHNA and YNFKEQ. CDR3 length: 15 amino acids. Trimming left V 4 bases short and J 1 base short, with 13 bases between. The CDR3 reads CASSPLSDSNYGYTF. The CDR3 region has the DNA TGTGCCAGCAGCCCTCTCTCGGACAGTAACTATGGCTACACCTTC.

This clone was observed a single time. The chain couples TRBV6-5 to TRBJ1-2; D is perhaps TRBD1 (5 bases). Germline V gene data show CDR1 as MNHEY and CDR2 as SVGAGI. Trimming shortened V by 10 bases and J by 3 bases, and 15 bases separated the two germline ends. CDR3 size: 13 residues. The DNA of the CDR3 is TGTGCCACCCTAAGCCCGGGGGACTATGGCTACACCTTC. Its translation is CATLSPGDYGYTF.